This T cell receptor beta chain came from a study of resident and recirculating memory T cells in vitiligo. This clone was recorded once. Profiling relied on immunoSEQ multiplex PCR, and the TCRdb table lists in-frame clones only, not all of them. The repertoire includes tens of thousands of clones, about 90% of them detected once, and about 5% sits in the top ten. The sequence derives from a male donor with vitiligo. Sequences were obtained from blood.

CDR3 in DNA: TGCGCCAGCAGCTCCCAGGGGATCCAAGAGACCCAGTACTTC. Translation: CASSSQGIQETQYF. This chain joins TRBV5-1 and TRBJ2-5, with D possibly being TRBD1 (6 bases). Germline CDR1 is SGHRS and CDR2 is YFSETQ. Trimming removed 3 bases at V and 1 base at J, with 10 bases between. The CDR3 length is 14 residues.